This T cell receptor beta chain was recovered during a study of blood T cell repertoires in COVID-19. The wider study: Specimens from acute and convalescent COVID-19 originated in the United States, Italy and Spain.

This CDR3 is 13 amino acids long. Germline lookup yields CDR1 SNHLY and CDR2 FYNNEI. Between the trimmed V and J ends, which lost 5 bases and 4 bases, there was a span of 11 bases. This clone was detected once. In the authors' workflow: Counts of nucleated cells, estimated from reference gene primer amplification, were obtained. Measured with immunoSEQ multiplex PCR; TCRdb has only the in-frame clones, and not every one. The V and J calls and the clone size are those of that table, but D and trimming were determined from the DNA. The sample consists of 200,000 to 250,000 clones, 85% to 90% of them appearing once.

The origin of this receptor is a woman in her 50s in a cohort exposed to, infected with or recovered from COVID-19 (not recorded which). The chain combines TRBV2 with TRBJ1-2, with D perhaps TRBD1 (5 bases). The sample was PBMCs or T cells enriched from blood (not recorded which). Written as DNA, the CDR3 is TGTGCCAGCAGTTTTGACAGTTTCTATGGCTACACCTTC. Translated: CASSFDSFYGYTF.